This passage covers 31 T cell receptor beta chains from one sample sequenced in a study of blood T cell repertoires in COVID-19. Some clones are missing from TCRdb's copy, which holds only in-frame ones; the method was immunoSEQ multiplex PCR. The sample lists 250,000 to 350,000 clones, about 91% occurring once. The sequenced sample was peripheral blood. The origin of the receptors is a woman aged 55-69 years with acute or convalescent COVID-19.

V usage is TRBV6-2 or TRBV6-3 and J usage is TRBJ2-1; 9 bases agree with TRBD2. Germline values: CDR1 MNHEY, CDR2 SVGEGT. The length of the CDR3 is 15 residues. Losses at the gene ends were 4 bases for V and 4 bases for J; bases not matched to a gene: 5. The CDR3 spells CASSSAGGTYNEQFF. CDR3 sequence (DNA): TGTGCCAGCAGTTCGGCGGGGGGGACGTACAATGAGCAGTTCTTC.

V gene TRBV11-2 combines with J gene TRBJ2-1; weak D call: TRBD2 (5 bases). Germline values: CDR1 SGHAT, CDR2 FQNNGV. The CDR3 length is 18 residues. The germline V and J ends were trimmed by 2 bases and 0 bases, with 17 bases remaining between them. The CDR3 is CASSLFLAATSSYNEQFF. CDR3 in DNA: TGTGCCAGCAGCTTATTTCTAGCAGCCACGAGCTCCTACAATGAGCAGTTCTTC.

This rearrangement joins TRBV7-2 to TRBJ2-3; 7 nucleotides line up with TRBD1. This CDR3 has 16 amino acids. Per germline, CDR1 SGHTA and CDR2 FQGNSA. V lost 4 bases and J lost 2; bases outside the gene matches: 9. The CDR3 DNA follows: TGTGCCAGCAGCTCGGGACAGTGGGCGTACACAGATACGCAGTATTTT. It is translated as CASSSGQWAYTDTQYF.

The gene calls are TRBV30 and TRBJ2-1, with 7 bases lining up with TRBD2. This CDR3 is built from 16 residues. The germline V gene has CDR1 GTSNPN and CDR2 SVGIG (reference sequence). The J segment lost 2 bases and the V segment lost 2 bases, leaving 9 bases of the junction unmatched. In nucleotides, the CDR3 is TGTGCCTGGAGTACCTATCGGGGGGTCCCCTACAATGAGCAGTTCTTC. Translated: CAWSTYRGVPYNEQFF.

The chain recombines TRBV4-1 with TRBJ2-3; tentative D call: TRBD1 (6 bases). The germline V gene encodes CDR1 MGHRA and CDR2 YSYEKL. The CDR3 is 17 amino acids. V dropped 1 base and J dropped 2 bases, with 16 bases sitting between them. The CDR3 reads CASSQGFPGHNTDTQYF. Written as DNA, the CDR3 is TGCGCCAGCAGCCAAGGCTTTCCGGGACACAACACAGATACGCAGTATTTT.

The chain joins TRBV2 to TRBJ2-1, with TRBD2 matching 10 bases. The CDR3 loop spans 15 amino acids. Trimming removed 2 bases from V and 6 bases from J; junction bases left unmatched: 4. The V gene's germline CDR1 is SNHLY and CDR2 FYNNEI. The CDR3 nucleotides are TGTGCCAGCAGTGAAACTAGCGGGACAGGCAATGAGCAGTTCTTC. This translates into CASSETSGTGNEQFF.

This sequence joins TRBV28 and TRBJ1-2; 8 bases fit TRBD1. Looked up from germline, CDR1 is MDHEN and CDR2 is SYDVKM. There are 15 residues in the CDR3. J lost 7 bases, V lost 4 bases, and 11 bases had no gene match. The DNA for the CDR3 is TGTGCCAGCAGTTCCAGCTCGACAGGGGCCGGTGGCTACACCTTC. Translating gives CASSSSSTGAGGYTF.

The DNA for the CDR3 is TGTGCCAGCAGTGCTAGCGGGGGGGACACCGGGGAGCTGTTTTTT. Its translation: CASSASGGDTGELFF. This chain uses TRBV6-6 with TRBJ2-2, with 12 bases fitting TRBD2. The CDR3 has 15 residues. The ends lost 5 bases at V and 3 bases at J; junction bases unmatched: 1. Looked up from germline, CDR1 is MNHNY and CDR2 is SVGAGI (reference sequence).

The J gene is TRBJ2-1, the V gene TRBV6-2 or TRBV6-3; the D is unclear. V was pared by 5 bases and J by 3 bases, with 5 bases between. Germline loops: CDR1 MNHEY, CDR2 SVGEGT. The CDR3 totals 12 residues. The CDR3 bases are TGTGCCAGCAGTGGAGACTACAATGAGCAGTTCTTC. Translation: CASSGDYNEQFF.

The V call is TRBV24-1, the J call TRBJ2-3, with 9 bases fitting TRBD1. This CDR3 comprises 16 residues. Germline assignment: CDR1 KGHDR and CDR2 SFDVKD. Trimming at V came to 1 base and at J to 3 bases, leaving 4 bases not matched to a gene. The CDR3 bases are TGTGCCACCAGTGATTTTCGCGGGACAGGGACAGATACGCAGTATTTT. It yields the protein CATSDFRGTGTDTQYF.

CDR3 sequence: CATTGSGGTEAFF. The CDR3 DNA reads as TGTGCCACGACAGGGAGCGGGGGCACTGAAGCTTTCTTT. The V gene is TRBV10-3, the J gene TRBJ1-1, with 7 positions matching TRBD1. Looked up from germline, CDR1 is ENHRY and CDR2 is SYGVKD. The V segment lost 10 bases and the J segment 4 bases; nucleotides outside the gene matches: 9. CDR3 size: 13 residues.

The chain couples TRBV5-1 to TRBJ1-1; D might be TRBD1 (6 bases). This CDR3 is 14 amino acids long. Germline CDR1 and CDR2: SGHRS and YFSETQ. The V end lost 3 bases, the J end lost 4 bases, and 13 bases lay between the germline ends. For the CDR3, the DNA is TGCGCCAGCAGCTACCAACAGGGATCCACTGAAGCTTTCTTT. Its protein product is CASSYQQGSTEAFF.

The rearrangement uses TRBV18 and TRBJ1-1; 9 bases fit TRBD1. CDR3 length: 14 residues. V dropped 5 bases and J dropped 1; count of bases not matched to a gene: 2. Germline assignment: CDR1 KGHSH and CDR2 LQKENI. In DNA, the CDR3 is TGTGCCAGCTCAATGGGACAGGGGAACACTGAAGCTTTCTTT. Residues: CASSMGQGNTEAFF.

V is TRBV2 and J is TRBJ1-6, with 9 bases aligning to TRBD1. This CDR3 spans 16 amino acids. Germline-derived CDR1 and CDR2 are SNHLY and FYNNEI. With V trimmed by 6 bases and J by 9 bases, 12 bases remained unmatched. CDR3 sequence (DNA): TGTGCCAGCAGCTCGATTCAACAGGGGGCGGTTTCACCCCTCCACTTT. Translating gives CASSSIQQGAVSPLHF.

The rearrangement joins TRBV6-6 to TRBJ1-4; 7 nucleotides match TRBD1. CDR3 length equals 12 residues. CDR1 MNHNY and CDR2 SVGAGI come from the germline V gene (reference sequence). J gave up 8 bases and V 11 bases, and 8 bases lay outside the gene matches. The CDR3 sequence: CAVGQPGEKLFF. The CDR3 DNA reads TGTGCCGTGGGACAGCCGGGCGAAAAACTGTTTTTT.

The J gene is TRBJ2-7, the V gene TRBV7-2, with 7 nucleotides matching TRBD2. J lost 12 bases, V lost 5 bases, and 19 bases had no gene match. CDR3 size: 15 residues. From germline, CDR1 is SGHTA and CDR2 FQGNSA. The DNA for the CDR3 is TGTGCCAGCAGCCCCTCTTTTAGGGAGGGCACGGGAAGGTACTTC. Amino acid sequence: CASSPSFREGTGRYF.

The CDR3 region is CASSPTGVGSPLHF. CDR3 DNA sequence: TGTGCCAGCAGCCCGACAGGGGTTGGTTCACCCCTCCACTTT. The gene calls are TRBV7-9 and TRBJ1-6; 8 positions match TRBD1. From germline, CDR1 is SEHNR and CDR2 FQNEAQ (reference sequence). The CDR3 totals 14 residues. Germline trimming cut 5 bases from V and 9 bases from J; bases unmatched to any gene: 6.

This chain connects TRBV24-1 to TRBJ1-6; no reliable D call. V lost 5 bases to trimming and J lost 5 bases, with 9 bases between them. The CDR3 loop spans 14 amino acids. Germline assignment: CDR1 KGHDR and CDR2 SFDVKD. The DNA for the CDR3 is TGTGCCACCAGTGTTGGCAGGAATAATTCACCCCTCCACTTT. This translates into CATSVGRNNSPLHF.

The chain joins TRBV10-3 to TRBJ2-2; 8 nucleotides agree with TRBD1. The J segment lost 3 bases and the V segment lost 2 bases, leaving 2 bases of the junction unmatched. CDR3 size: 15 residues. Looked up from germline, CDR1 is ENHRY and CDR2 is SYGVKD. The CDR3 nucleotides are TGTGCCATCAGTGAGCCGGGACAGGACACCGGGGAGCTGTTTTTT. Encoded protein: CAISEPGQDTGELFF.

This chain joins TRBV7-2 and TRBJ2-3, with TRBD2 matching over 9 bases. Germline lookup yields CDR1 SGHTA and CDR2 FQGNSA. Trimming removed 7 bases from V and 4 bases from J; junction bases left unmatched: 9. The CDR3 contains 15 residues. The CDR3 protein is CASTGSGGPADTQYF. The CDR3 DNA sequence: TGTGCCAGCACCGGTAGCGGGGGCCCAGCAGATACGCAGTATTTT. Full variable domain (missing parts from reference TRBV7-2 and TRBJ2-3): GAGVSQSPSNKVTEKGKDVELRCDPISGHTALYWYRQSLGQGLEFLIYFQGNSAPDKSGLPSDRFSAERTGGSVSTLTIQRTQQEDSAVYLCASTGSGGPADTQYFGPGTRLTVL.

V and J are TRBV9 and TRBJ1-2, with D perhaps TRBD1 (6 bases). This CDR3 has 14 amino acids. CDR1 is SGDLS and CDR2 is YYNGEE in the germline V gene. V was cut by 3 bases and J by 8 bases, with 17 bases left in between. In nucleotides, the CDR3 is TGTGCCAGCAGCGAGAGGACCTCTCAGGGGGGCTACACCTTC. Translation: CASSERTSQGGYTF.

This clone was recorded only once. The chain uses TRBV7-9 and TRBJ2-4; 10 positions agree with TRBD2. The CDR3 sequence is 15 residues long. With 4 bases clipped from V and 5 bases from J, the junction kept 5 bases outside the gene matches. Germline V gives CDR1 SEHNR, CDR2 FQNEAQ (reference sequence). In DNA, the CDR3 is TGTGCCAGCAGCTGGACTAGCGGATCTCAAAACATTCAGTACTTC. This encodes CASSWTSGSQNIQYF.

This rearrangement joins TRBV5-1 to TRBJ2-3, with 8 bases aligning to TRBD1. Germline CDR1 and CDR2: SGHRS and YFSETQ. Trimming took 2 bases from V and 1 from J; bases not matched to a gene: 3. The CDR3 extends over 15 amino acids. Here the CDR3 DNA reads TGCGCCAGCAGCTTAGACAGGGGAGGCACAGATACGCAGTATTTT. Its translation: CASSLDRGGTDTQYF.

As DNA, the CDR3 is TGTGCCAGCAGTGGGTTAGCGAACACAGATACGCAGTATTTT. Translating gives CASSGLANTDTQYF. The genes are TRBV2 and TRBJ2-3, with TRBD2 as a possible D gene (5 bases). The germline V gene has CDR1 SNHLY and CDR2 FYNNEI. Trimming pared 4 bases from V and 2 bases from J, leaving 10 bases between. The CDR3 has 14 amino acids.

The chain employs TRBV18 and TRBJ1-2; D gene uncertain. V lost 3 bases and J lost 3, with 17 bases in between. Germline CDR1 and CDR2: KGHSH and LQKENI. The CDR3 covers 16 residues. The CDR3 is CASSPSRIPRDYGYTF. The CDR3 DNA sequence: TGTGCCAGCTCACCGTCTAGGATTCCTCGCGACTATGGCTACACCTTC.

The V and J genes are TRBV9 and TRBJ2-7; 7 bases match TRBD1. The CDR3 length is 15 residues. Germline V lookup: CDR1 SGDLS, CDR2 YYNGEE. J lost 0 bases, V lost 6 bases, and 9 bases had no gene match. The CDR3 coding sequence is TGTGCCAGCACCCGAGGGACAGAGAGCTCCTACGAGCAGTACTTC. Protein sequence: CASTRGTESSYEQYF.

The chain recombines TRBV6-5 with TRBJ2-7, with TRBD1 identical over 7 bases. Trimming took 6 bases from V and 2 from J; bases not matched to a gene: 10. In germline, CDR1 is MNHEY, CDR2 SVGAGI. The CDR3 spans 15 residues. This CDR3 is CASRSMTGSPYEQYF. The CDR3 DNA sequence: TGTGCCAGCAGGTCTATGACAGGGTCCCCCTACGAGCAGTACTTC.

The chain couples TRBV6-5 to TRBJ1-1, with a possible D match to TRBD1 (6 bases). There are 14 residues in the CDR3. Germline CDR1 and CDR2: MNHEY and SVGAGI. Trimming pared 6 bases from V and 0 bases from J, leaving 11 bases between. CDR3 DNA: TGTGCCAGCAGGTCACAGGGAATGAACACTGAAGCTTTCTTT. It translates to CASRSQGMNTEAFF.

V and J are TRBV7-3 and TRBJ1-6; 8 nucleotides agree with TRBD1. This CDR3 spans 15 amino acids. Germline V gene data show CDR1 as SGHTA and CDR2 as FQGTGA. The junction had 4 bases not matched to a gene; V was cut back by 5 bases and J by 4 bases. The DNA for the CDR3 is TGTGCCAGCAGCATACAGGGGGGTTATAATTCACCCCTCCACTTT. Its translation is CASSIQGGYNSPLHF.

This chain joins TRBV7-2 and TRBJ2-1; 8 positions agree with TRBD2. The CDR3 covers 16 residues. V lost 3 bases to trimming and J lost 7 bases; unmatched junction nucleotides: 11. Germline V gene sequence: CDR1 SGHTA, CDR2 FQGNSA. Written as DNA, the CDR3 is TGTGCCAGCAGCTTGGGCTCGTCGGGGGGGCGGAATGAGCAGTTCTTC. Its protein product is CASSLGSSGGRNEQFF.

The CDR3 loop is CASSRVRGYEQYF. CDR3 in DNA: TGTGCCAGCAGTCGTGTCAGGGGCTACGAGCAGTACTTC. V usage is TRBV2 and J usage is TRBJ2-7; D perhaps matches TRBD1 (6 bases). The V and J ends lost 5 bases and 3 bases respectively, with 11 bases between them. CDR3 length: 13 residues. Germline CDR1 and CDR2: SNHLY and FYNNEI.